This T cell receptor beta chain comes out of a study of blood T cells in healthy people across ages. Caucasian individuals from Russia who were healthy and aged roughly 6 to 95 acted as donors. The CDR3 is 11 residues long. Germline values: CDR1 ENHRY, CDR2 SYGVKD. V gave up 8 bases and J gave up 6 bases, with 8 bases separating them. Alongside a J-beta primer mix, a sample-barcoded 5' primer served in a second PCR lasting roughly 7 to 11 cycles. TCRdb called the 5' RACE reads again in MiXCR, with one record for every CDR3 protein. The sample lists 850,000 to 1,000,000 distinct CDR3 sequences, 51% occurring once.

Sequenced input: blood. This TCR derives from a woman aged 55-70 years in good health. V is TRBV10-3 and J is TRBJ2-1, with D possibly matching TRBD1 (6 bases). The CDR3 is CAIAGANEQFF. CDR3 DNA: TGTGCCATCGCAGGGGCCAATGAGCAGTTCTTC.